Sequencing of this TCR beta chain was carried out in a study of blood T cell repertoires in COVID-19. Sequencing was performed with immunoSEQ multiplex PCR; in TCRdb, only in-frame clones are kept and a portion is missing. This table has more than 250,000 clones, about nine tenths appearing once. Patients of the Seattle cohort, enrolled during active infection, were followed longitudinally. The V gene lost 4 bases and the J gene lost 0 bases, with 14 bases spanning the gap. This CDR3 comprises 16 residues. The germline CDR1 and CDR2 sequences are SEHNR and FQNEAQ (reference sequence). The receptor was derived from a woman between 50 and 59 years old with COVID-19, enrolled during active disease. The chain recombines TRBV7-9 with TRBJ2-3; D possibly corresponds to TRBD2 (6 bases). Sequenced material: peripheral blood. The CDR3 DNA is TGTGCCAGCAGCTACCCGACTAGAGAGAGCACAGATACGCAGTATTTT. It is translated as CASSYPTRESTDTQYF.